The clone carrying this T cell receptor (beta chain) was recorded many times. Its target is unknown. The data stem from a study of HIV-infected patients and healthy controls. Overall study findings and caveats: Eight alpha and eight beta V genes differed significantly in mean usage between HIV-infected patients and controls.

The CDR3 extends over 13 amino acids. The germline gives CDR1 SQVTM, CDR2 ANQGSEA. V was trimmed by 7 bases and J by 6 bases, leaving 16 bases between them. Follow-up blood was drawn about 14 weeks, roughly three months, after antiretroviral therapy began. No cell fractionation was done, so the repertoire covers all unsorted peripheral blood T cells. Around 0.5 ug RNA was reverse transcribed with alpha and beta constant-region primers. Using multiplexing indices, alpha and beta chain libraries were generated apart by chain-specific third strand synthesis. TCRdb fed the 5' RACE reads into MiXCR, producing one record per CDR3 protein. This sample has 14,000 or so distinct CDR3 sequences, with around 12% found just once.

The TCR comes from an adult with HIV infection. The donor label of this sample is uncertain. The sequenced sample was blood, obtained during antiretroviral therapy. This chain connects TRBV29-1 to TRBJ2-1; possibly TRBD2 for D (6 bases). The DNA for the CDR3 is TGCAGCGCGGGGACTGGCACGTTCAATGAGCAGTTCTTC. Amino acid sequence: CSAGTGTFNEQFF.